These T cell receptor beta chains were read from a single sample in a study of T cell responses to AZD1222 COVID-19 vaccine. Here immunoSEQ multiplex PCR was the method, and the copy in TCRdb shows in-frame clones only, minus some. This sample has about 210,000 clones, with approximately 94% found just once. Source: peripheral blood, taken 28 days after the second dose of the MenACWY control vaccine. These receptors all stem from an adult who received the MenACWY meningococcal vaccine as a control. CDR3s include the opening cysteine and the closing phenylalanine or tryptophan. A D gene is named only where the DNA matches it firmly. Not every row has a clone size; where given, it reads once, few, many or a size class.

abundance: .; v_gene: TRBV27; j_gene: TRBJ1-3; d_gene: .; CDR3nt: TGTGCCAGCAGTTTCCTGGGGGGCGGAAACACCATATATTTT; CDR3aa: CASSFLGGGNTIYF
abundance: .; v_gene: TRBV28; j_gene: TRBJ1-2; d_gene: TRBD1; CDR3nt: TGTGCCAGCAGCCGACGGACAGGAAGGTTGAACTATGGCTACACCTTC; CDR3aa: CASSRRTGRLNYGYTF
abundance: .; v_gene: TRBV10-3; j_gene: TRBJ2-1; d_gene: TRBD2; CDR3nt: TGTGCCATCAGCCAGGGACTAGCGGGCTACAATGAGCAGTTCTTC; CDR3aa: CAISQGLAGYNEQFF
abundance: .; v_gene: TRBV6-5; j_gene: TRBJ1-5; d_gene: .; CDR3nt: TGTGCCAGCAGTTACTCAGGTCGTAGCAATCAGCCCCAGCATTTT; CDR3aa: CASSYSGRSNQPQHF
abundance: .; v_gene: TRBV3-1/TRBV3-2; j_gene: TRBJ2-2; d_gene: .; CDR3nt: TGTGCCAGCAGCCAGTCCTCGAACACCGGGGAGCTGTTTTTT; CDR3aa: CASSQSSNTGELFF
abundance: .; v_gene: TRBV30; j_gene: TRBJ1-2; d_gene: .; CDR3nt: TGTGCCTGGAGACAGGGCTATGGCTACACCTTC; CDR3aa: CAWRQGYGYTF
abundance: .; v_gene: TRBV28; j_gene: TRBJ2-2; d_gene: .; CDR3nt: TGTGCCAGCAGTTTGTTTGGGGAGCTGTTTTTT; CDR3aa: CASSLFGELFF
abundance: .; v_gene: TRBV24-1; j_gene: TRBJ1-2; d_gene: TRBD1; CDR3nt: TGTGCCACCAGTGACGCAGGACAGGGGTACTATGGCTACACCTTC; CDR3aa: CATSDAGQGYYGYTF
abundance: .; v_gene: TRBV19; j_gene: TRBJ2-7; d_gene: TRBD2; CDR3nt: TGTGCCAGTAGTATCGGGTCTAGCGGGTTCTACGAGCAGTACTTC; CDR3aa: CASSIGSSGFYEQYF
abundance: .; v_gene: TRBV3-1/TRBV3-2; j_gene: TRBJ1-1; d_gene: .; CDR3nt: TGTGCCAGCAGCCTAGGCAGCACTGCGGCCTTT; CDR3aa: CASSLGSTAAF
abundance: .; v_gene: TRBV6-6; j_gene: TRBJ2-1; d_gene: TRBD2; CDR3nt: TGTGCCAGCAGTTCCCGGACTAGCGGCGGATCCAATGAGCAGTTCTTC; CDR3aa: CASSSRTSGGSNEQFF
abundance: once; v_gene: TRBV7-2; j_gene: TRBJ2-7; d_gene: .; CDR3nt: TGTGCCAGCAGCTTAGTAGCGACCGCCGACGAGCAGTACTTC; CDR3aa: CASSLVATADEQYF
abundance: .; v_gene: TRBV10-3; j_gene: TRBJ2-2; d_gene: TRBD2; CDR3nt: TGTGCCATCAGCCGGGGGGAGGGCGGGGAGCTGTTTTTT; CDR3aa: CAISRGEGGELFF
abundance: many; v_gene: TRBV19; j_gene: TRBJ1-6; d_gene: .; CDR3nt: TGTGCCAGTAGTATAGGGAATTCACCCCTCCACTTT; CDR3aa: CASSIGNSPLHF
abundance: .; v_gene: TRBV7-9; j_gene: TRBJ2-4; d_gene: .; CDR3nt: TGTGCCAGCAGCTTAACAGTAGCCAAAAACATTCAGTACTTC; CDR3aa: CASSLTVAKNIQYF
abundance: .; v_gene: TRBV24-1; j_gene: TRBJ2-2; d_gene: .; CDR3nt: TGTGCCACCAGTGATGCCGGGACGGCGAACACCGGGGAGCTGTTTTTT; CDR3aa: CATSDAGTANTGELFF
abundance: .; v_gene: TRBV12-1; j_gene: TRBJ1-2; d_gene: .; CDR3nt: TGTGCCAGCAGGGGGCCTAACTATGGCTACACCTTC; CDR3aa: CASRGPNYGYTF
abundance: .; v_gene: TRBV27; j_gene: TRBJ2-1; d_gene: .; CDR3nt: TGTGCCAGCAGTTTAGTGGGGGGACCCTACAATGAGCAGTTCTTC; CDR3aa: CASSLVGGPYNEQFF
abundance: .; v_gene: TRBV27; j_gene: TRBJ1-2; d_gene: TRBD1; CDR3nt: TGTGCCACCGGGACAGGGGGCCCGCATGGCTACACCTTC; CDR3aa: CATGTGGPHGYTF
abundance: .; v_gene: TRBV29-1; j_gene: TRBJ2-2; d_gene: .; CDR3nt: TGCAGCGTTGGACAGAACACCGGGGAGCTGTTTTTT; CDR3aa: CSVGQNTGELFF
abundance: .; v_gene: TRBV30; j_gene: TRBJ1-5; d_gene: .; CDR3nt: TGTGCCTGGAGGGGTATGGGCAATCAGCCCCAGCATTTT; CDR3aa: CAWRGMGNQPQHF
abundance: .; v_gene: TRBV28; j_gene: TRBJ1-1; d_gene: .; CDR3nt: TGTGCCAGCAGTTCCGGTTTAACCACTGAAGCTTTCTTT; CDR3aa: CASSSGLTTEAFF